These 28 T cell receptor beta chains came from one sample sequenced in a study of OX40 agonist ivuxolimab in advanced cancers. The assay was immunoSEQ multiplex PCR, and TCRdb's table has in-frame clones only and misses some. The sample has about 39,000 clones; around nine tenths are singletons. This specimen consisted of CD4+ or CD8+ T cells sorted from blood, obtained in a trial of the OX40 agonist ivuxolimab. The source is an adult with an advanced solid tumor such as melanoma, head and neck, liver or kidney cancer.

This clone was seen a single time. V and J are TRBV5-6 and TRBJ2-2; D may match TRBD1 or TRBD2 (5 bases each). The CDR3 totals 16 residues. Germline-derived CDR1 and CDR2 are SGHDT and YYEEEE. The V gene lost 0 bases and the J gene lost 4 bases, with 13 bases spanning the gap. DNA of the CDR3: TGTGCCAGCAGCTTGGCACGAAAGGGGAGCACCGGGGAGCTGTTTTTT. Protein product: CASSLARKGSTGELFF.

This clone was observed a single time. The V gene is TRBV5-4, the J gene TRBJ2-7, with D unresolved. This CDR3 spans 14 amino acids. V was shortened by 4 bases and J by 3 bases, with 14 bases between the two germline ends. CDR1 SGHNT and CDR2 YYREEE come from the germline V gene (reference sequence). The CDR3 DNA is TGTGCCAGCAGCCAGGACCTCAAATACTACGAGCAGTACTTC. It is translated as CASSQDLKYYEQYF.

The chain combines TRBV19 with TRBJ2-7, with D tentatively TRBD2 (6 bases). Trimming cost V 0 bases and J 7 bases, with 16 bases left between them. Germline V gene sequence: CDR1 LNHDA, CDR2 SQIVND (reference sequence). This CDR3 is built from 15 residues. The CDR3 bases are TGTGCCAGTAGTATAGAGATGGGACTTCGCGTGGAGCAGTACTTC. Its translation is CASSIEMGLRVEQYF.

The chain is built from TRBV7-2 and TRBJ2-3, with a tentative D call TRBD2 (6 bases). V gave up 3 bases and J gave up 0 bases, with 13 bases separating them. Germline V gene lookup returns CDR1 SGHTA and CDR2 FQGNSA. The CDR3 runs to 16 residues. CDR3 DNA sequence: TGTGCCAGCAGCTTGATCGGGGGAGGAAGCACAGATACGCAGTATTTT. It yields the protein CASSLIGGGSTDTQYF. Supplemented by reference TRBV7-2 and TRBJ2-3, the full variable domain reads GAGVSQSPSNKVTEKGKDVELRCDPISGHTALYWYRQSLGQGLEFLIYFQGNSAPDKSGLPSDRFSAERTGGSVSTLTIQRTQQEDSAVYLCASSLIGGGSTDTQYFGPGTRLTVL.

The CDR3 DNA reads TGTGCCAGCACCCCGGGACCGAAAAGAACCGGGGAGCTGTTTTTT. Protein: CASTPGPKRTGELFF. The gene calls are TRBV27 and TRBJ2-2; the D call may be TRBD1 or TRBD2 (5 bases each). The V end was cut by 7 bases, the J end by 5 bases, with 17 bases between. The CDR3 length is 15 residues. CDR1 and CDR2 from the germline V gene are MNHEY and SMNVEV (reference sequence).

This sequence joins TRBV16 and TRBJ2-7; D may correspond to TRBD1 or TRBD2 (6 bases each). V lost 4 bases and J 1 base, leaving 14 bases between the germline ends. Germline assignment: CDR1 KGHSY and CDR2 FQNENV. The CDR3 covers 15 residues. The CDR3 here is CASSREGGSSYEQYF. As DNA, the CDR3 is TGTGCCAGCAGCCGAGAGGGGGGATCGTCCTACGAGCAGTACTTC.

This clone was seen just once. V is TRBV5-1 and J is TRBJ2-3; D gene unclear. Germline V gene data show CDR1 as SGHRS and CDR2 as YFSETQ. The germline V and J ends were trimmed by 0 bases and 3 bases, with 5 bases remaining between them. The CDR3 is made up of 13 amino acids. For the CDR3, the DNA is TGCGCCAGCAGCTTGGGTGGAACAGATACGCAGTATTTT. Its translation: CASSLGGTDTQYF.

V usage is TRBV4-2 and J usage is TRBJ2-3; 7 bases agree with TRBD2. The CDR3 covers 14 residues. CDR1 is LGHNA and CDR2 is YNFKEQ in the germline V gene. Trimming cost V 2 bases and J 4 bases; bases outside gene matches: 3. CDR3 in amino acids: CASSQSTSADTQYF. CDR3 bases: TGTGCCAGCAGCCAAAGTACTAGCGCAGATACGCAGTATTTT.

The gene calls are TRBV5-1 and TRBJ2-5, with 8 bases lining up with TRBD2. V dropped 3 bases and J dropped 2; count of bases not matched to a gene: 3. The germline gives CDR1 SGHRS, CDR2 YFSETQ. This CDR3 is 14 amino acids long. In DNA, the CDR3 is TGCGCCAGCAGCTCCACTAGCGGTCAAGAGACCCAGTACTTC. This gives the protein CASSSTSGQETQYF.

The gene calls are TRBV5-4 and TRBJ1-5; D possibly corresponds to TRBD1 (5 bases). The germline V gene has CDR1 SGHNT and CDR2 YYREEE (reference sequence). V dropped 4 bases and J dropped 2 bases, with 28 bases sitting between them. This CDR3 is built from 20 residues. CDR3 amino acids: CASSLNSLTVRLTGNQPQHF. The CDR3 nucleotides read TGTGCCAGCAGCCTGAATTCCTTGACAGTCCGACTGACCGGCAATCAGCCCCAGCATTTT.

J is TRBJ2-6 and V is TRBV6-4; the D gene is possibly TRBD1 (6 bases). Germline V lookup: CDR1 MRHNA, CDR2 SNTAGT. CDR3 size: 15 residues. The V end lost 8 bases, the J end lost 3 bases, and 14 bases lay between the germline ends. In DNA form, the CDR3 reads TGTGCCAGCGCCCCAGGGGATTTTGGGGCCAACGTCCTGACTTTC. Its translation is CASAPGDFGANVLTF.

CDR3 in amino acids: CASSPRLSSETQYF. The CDR3 DNA reads TGTGCCAGCAGTCCCAGATTGTCATCAGAGACCCAGTACTTC. This rearrangement joins TRBV28 to TRBJ2-5; D uncertain. This CDR3 is built from 14 residues. The ends were cut back, 5 bases at V and 4 bases at J, with 14 bases in the middle. CDR1 is MDHEN and CDR2 is SYDVKM in the germline V gene.

The V call is TRBV19, the J call TRBJ2-2; a possible D gene is TRBD2 (5 bases). From germline, CDR1 is LNHDA and CDR2 SQIVND (reference sequence). This CDR3 comprises 17 residues. The V gene lost 7 bases and the J gene lost 6 bases, with 24 bases spanning the gap. CDR3 sequence (DNA): TGTGCCAGTACCCCCCAAACGGGGTCAGGCGGCGCCGGGGAGCTGTTTTTT. Its translation: CASTPQTGSGGAGELFF.

The rearrangement links TRBV14 to TRBJ2-7; tentative D call: TRBD1 (6 bases). V lost 10 bases to trimming and J lost 3 bases, with 13 bases between them. Per the germline V gene, CDR1 is SGHDN and CDR2 is FVKESK. The CDR3 is made up of 12 amino acids. This CDR3 reads CATGDTFYEQYF. The CDR3 nucleotides read TGTGCCACCGGGGACACGTTCTACGAGCAGTACTTC.

This clone came up once. This rearrangement joins TRBV29-1 to TRBJ2-7; D is uncertain. The V end lost 4 bases, the J end lost 3 bases, and 19 bases lay between the germline ends. From germline, CDR1 is SQVTM and CDR2 ANQGSEA. CDR3 length: 15 residues. Here the CDR3 reads CSVVPSVGQSYEQYF. In DNA form, the CDR3 reads TGCAGCGTTGTCCCCTCCGTCGGGCAGAGCTACGAGCAGTACTTC.

The rearrangement joins TRBV7-9 to TRBJ2-5; D not resolved. Per germline, CDR1 SEHNR and CDR2 FQNEAQ (reference sequence). The CDR3 consists of 13 residues. V gave up 4 bases and J gave up 9 bases, with 15 bases separating them. CDR3 residues: CASSSGPEEAQYF. The CDR3 DNA is TGTGCCAGCAGCTCCGGACCAGAAGAAGCCCAGTACTTC.

J is TRBJ1-6 and V is TRBV28; D is uncertain. The CDR3 length is 14 residues. The germline gives CDR1 MDHEN, CDR2 SYDVKM. Trimming removed 7 bases from V and 7 bases from J, with 14 bases in between. Written as DNA, the CDR3 is TGTGCCAGCACCCTGACCGAGACGAATTCACCCCTCCACTTT. Translation: CASTLTETNSPLHF.

This clone is a singleton in its sample. The rearrangement uses TRBV6-1 and TRBJ2-2, with 8 bases aligning to TRBD2. CDR1 is MNHNS and CDR2 is SASEGT in the germline V gene. The trim removed 6 bases at V and 4 bases at J, leaving 7 bases unmatched. The CDR3 consists of 15 residues. CDR3 nucleotide sequence: TGTGCCAGCAGAAAAGCGGGAGCGGGCACCGGGGAGCTGTTTTTT. Protein sequence: CASRKAGAGTGELFF.

CDR3 protein: CASSPLAGVQVGANVLTF. As DNA, the CDR3 is TGCGCCAGCAGCCCCCTTGCGGGGGTTCAAGTTGGGGCCAACGTCCTGACTTTC. The chain recombines TRBV4-1 with TRBJ2-6, with 7 bases aligning to TRBD2. V lost 4 bases, J lost 3 bases, and 12 bases stayed unmatched. CDR1 MGHRA and CDR2 YSYEKL come from the germline V gene. There are 18 residues in the CDR3.

This chain joins TRBV6-6 and TRBJ2-3, with 7 nucleotides matching TRBD2. The J segment lost 4 bases and the V segment lost 5 bases, leaving 9 bases of the junction unmatched. The germline V gene has CDR1 MNHNY and CDR2 SVGAGI (reference sequence). The CDR3 covers 15 residues. The CDR3 protein is CASSRTSYSSDTQYF. For the CDR3, the DNA is TGTGCCAGCAGTCGGACTAGTTATTCATCAGATACGCAGTATTTT.

The chain uses TRBV4-1 and TRBJ2-3; D is unclear. Looked up from germline, CDR1 is MGHRA and CDR2 is YSYEKL. This CDR3 is built from 14 residues. The V and J ends lost 2 bases and 2 bases respectively, with 8 bases between them. This chain's CDR3 is CASSQTTLTDTQYF. CDR3 bases: TGCGCCAGCAGCCAAACTACCCTCACAGATACGCAGTATTTT.

This clone was recorded only once. J is TRBJ1-4 and V is TRBV28; D remains unclear. Germline V gene lookup returns CDR1 MDHEN and CDR2 SYDVKM. CDR3 length equals 15 residues. V was cut by 4 bases and J by 3 bases, with 12 bases left in between. The DNA of the CDR3 is TGTGCCAGCAGTTCCCTGAGAGATCCTAATGAAAAACTGTTTTTT. Amino acid sequence: CASSSLRDPNEKLFF.

V and J are TRBV4-3 and TRBJ1-2; 10 nucleotides align to TRBD1. The CDR3 is 17 residues long. Germline V gives CDR1 LGHNA, CDR2 YSLEER. The V gene end was trimmed by 4 bases and the J gene end by 6 bases; junction bases not matched to a gene: 14. The CDR3 protein is CASSPWDRGAGPDGYTF. The CDR3 DNA is TGCGCCAGCAGCCCCTGGGACAGGGGAGCCGGACCTGATGGCTACACCTTC.

V gene TRBV19 combines with J gene TRBJ2-1; weak D call: TRBD2 (5 bases). CDR3 length: 18 residues. The V gene lost 7 bases and the J gene lost 0 bases, with 22 bases spanning the gap. Germline assignment: CDR1 LNHDA and CDR2 SQIVND (reference sequence). The CDR3 here is CASTPEGATDSSYNEQFF. In DNA form, the CDR3 reads TGTGCCAGTACCCCAGAGGGAGCGACGGATAGCTCCTACAATGAGCAGTTCTTC.

With regard to this clone: Sequence at one end of the junction differs from germline and may be a read error. V usage is TRBV27 and J usage is TRBJ2-1, with D maybe TRBD2 (5 bases). The germline V gene has CDR1 MNHEY and CDR2 SMNVEV (reference sequence). This CDR3 is 13 amino acids long. The CDR3 loop reads CASSFTLGNAQFF. CDR3 nucleotide sequence: TGTGCCAGCAGTTTCACACTAGGGAATGCGCAGTTCTTC.

This clone was counted once. The chain uses TRBV7-2 and TRBJ1-2, with D perhaps matching TRBD1 (5 bases). The CDR3 has 14 residues. Between the trimmed V and J ends, which lost 3 bases and 7 bases, there was a span of 15 bases. The germline CDR1 and CDR2 sequences are SGHTA and FQGNSA. The CDR3 loop is CASSFVPGRFGYTF. DNA of the CDR3: TGTGCCAGCAGCTTTGTACCAGGGCGTTTTGGCTACACCTTC.

This clone was counted a single time. The chain has TRBV7-6 and TRBJ2-2, with D perhaps assigned TRBD1 or TRBD2 (5 bases each). The CDR3 has 11 residues. Trimming removed 6 bases from V and 6 bases from J, with 5 bases in between. The V gene's germline CDR1 is SGHVS and CDR2 FNYEAQ. CDR3 sequence: CASRGAGELFF. CDR3 DNA: TGTGCCAGCAGGGGGGCCGGGGAGCTGTTTTTT. The full variable domain, its missing parts supplied by reference TRBV7-6 and TRBJ2-2, is GAGVSQSPRYKVTKRGQDVALRCDPISGHVSLYWYRQALGQGPEFLTYFNYEAQQDKSGLPNDRFSAERPEGSISTLTIQRTEQRDSAMYRCASRGAGELFFGEGSRLTVL.

The chain carries TRBV5-4 and TRBJ2-1, with 14 bases fitting TRBD2. Germline CDR1 reads SGHNT; CDR2 reads YYREEE (reference sequence). The CDR3 length is 16 residues. J lost 2 bases, V lost 3 bases, and 1 base had no gene match. The CDR3 spells CASSSGLAGAYNEQFF. The CDR3 DNA is TGTGCCAGCAGCTCGGGACTAGCGGGAGCCTACAATGAGCAGTTCTTC.